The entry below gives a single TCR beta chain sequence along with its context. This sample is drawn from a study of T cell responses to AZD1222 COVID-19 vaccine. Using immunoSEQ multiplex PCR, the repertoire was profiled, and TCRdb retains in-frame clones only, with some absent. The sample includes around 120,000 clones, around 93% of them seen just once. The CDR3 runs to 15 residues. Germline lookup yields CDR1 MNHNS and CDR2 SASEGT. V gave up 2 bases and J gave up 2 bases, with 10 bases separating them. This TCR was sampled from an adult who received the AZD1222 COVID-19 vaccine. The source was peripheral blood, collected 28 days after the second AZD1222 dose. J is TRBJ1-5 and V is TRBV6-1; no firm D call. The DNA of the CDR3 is TGTGCCAGCAGTGAATTGAACAGAGGCAATCAGCCCCAGCATTTT. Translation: CASSELNRGNQPQHF.